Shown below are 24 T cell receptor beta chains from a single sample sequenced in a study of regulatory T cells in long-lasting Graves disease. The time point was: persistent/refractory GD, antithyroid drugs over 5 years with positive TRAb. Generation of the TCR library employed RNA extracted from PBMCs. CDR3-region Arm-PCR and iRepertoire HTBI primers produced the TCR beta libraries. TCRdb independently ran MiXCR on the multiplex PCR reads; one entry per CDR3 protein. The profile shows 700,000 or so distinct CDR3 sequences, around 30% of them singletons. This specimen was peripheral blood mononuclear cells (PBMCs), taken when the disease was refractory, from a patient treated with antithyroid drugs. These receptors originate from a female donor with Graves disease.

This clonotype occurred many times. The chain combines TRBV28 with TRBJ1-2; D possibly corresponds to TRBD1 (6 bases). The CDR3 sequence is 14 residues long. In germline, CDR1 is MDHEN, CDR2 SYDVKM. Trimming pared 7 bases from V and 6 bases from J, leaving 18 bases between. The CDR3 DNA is TGTGCCAGCAACATAGACTACAGGGTCGATGGCTACACCTTC. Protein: CASNIDYRVDGYTF.

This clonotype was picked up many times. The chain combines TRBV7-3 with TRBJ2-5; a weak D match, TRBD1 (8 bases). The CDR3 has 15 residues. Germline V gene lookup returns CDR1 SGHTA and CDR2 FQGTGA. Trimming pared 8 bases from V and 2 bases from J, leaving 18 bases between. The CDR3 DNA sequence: TGTGCCAGCTCTACAGGGGGAGGGAATCAAGAGACCCAGTACTTC. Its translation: CASSTGGGNQETQYF.

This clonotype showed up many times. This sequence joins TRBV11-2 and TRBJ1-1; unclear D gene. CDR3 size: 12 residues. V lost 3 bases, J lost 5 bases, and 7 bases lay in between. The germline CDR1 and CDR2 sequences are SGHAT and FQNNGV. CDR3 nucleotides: TGTGCCAGCAGCTTGGTTCTGACTGAAGCTTTCTTT. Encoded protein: CASSLVLTEAFF.

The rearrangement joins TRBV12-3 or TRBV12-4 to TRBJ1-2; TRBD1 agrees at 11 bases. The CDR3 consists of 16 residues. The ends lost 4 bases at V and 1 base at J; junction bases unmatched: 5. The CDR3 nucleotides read TGTGCCAGCAGTTACGGCGGGACAGGGGGTAACTATGGCTACACCTTC. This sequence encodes CASSYGGTGGNYGYTF.

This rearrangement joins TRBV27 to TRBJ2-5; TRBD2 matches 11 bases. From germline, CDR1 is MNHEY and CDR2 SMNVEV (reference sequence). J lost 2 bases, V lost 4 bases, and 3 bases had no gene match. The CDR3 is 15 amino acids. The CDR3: CASSYSGRGQETQYF. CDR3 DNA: TGTGCCAGCAGTTATAGCGGGAGGGGTCAAGAGACCCAGTACTTC.

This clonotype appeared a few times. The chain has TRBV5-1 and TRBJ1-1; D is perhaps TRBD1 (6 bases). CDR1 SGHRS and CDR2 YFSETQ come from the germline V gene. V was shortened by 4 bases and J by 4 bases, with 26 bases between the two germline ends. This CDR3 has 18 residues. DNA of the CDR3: TGCGCCAGCAGCCCGAGAACCCAACGCAGACAGGTCCTCACTGAAGCTTTCTTT. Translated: CASSPRTQRRQVLTEAFF.

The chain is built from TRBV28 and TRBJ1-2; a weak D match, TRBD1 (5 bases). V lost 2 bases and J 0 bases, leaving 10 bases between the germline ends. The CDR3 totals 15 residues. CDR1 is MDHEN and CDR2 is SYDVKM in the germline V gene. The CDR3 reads CASSLQPTANYGYTF. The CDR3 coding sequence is TGTGCCAGCAGTTTACAGCCGACAGCTAACTATGGCTACACCTTC.

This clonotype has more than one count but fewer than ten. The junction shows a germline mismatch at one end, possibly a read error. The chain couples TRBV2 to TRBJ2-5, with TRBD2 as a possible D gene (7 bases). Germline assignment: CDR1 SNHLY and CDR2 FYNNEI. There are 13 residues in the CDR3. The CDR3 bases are TGTGCTAGCAGGCAAGGGAGGGGGGAGACCCAGTACTTC. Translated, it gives CASRQGRGETQYF.

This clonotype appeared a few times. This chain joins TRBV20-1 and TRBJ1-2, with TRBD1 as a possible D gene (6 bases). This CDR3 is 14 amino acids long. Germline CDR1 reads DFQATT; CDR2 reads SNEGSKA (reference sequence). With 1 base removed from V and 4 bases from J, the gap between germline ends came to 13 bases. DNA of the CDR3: TGCAGTGCTAGAGTCGGGGGGCTTCCCTATGGCTACACCTTC. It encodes CSARVGGLPYGYTF.

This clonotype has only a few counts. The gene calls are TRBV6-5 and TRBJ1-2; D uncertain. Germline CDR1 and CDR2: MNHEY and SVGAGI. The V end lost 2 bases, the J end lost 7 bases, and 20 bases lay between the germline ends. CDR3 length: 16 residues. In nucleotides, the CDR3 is TGTGCCAGCAGTTACAGCGCGTCTTGGAGGGCCACTGGCTACACCTTC. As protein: CASSYSASWRATGYTF.

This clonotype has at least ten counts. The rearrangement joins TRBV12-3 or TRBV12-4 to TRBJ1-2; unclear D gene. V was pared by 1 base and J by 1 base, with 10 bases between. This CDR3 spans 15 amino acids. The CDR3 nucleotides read TGTGCCAGCAGTTTAGAGGGCAGGAGTAACTATGGCTACACCTTC. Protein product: CASSLEGRSNYGYTF.

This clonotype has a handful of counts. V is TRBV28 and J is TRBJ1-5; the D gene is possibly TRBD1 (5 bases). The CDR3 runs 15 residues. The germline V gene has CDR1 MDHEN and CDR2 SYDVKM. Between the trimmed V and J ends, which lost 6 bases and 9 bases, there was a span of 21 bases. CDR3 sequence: CASSQIGGTLRPQHF. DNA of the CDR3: TGTGCCAGCAGCCAAATCGGTGGGACCCTCAGGCCCCAGCATTTT.

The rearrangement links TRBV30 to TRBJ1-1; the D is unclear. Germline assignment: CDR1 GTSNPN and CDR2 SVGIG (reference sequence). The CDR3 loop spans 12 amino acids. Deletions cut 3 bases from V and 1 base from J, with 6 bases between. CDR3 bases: TGTGCCTGGAGCCAATCGAACACTGAAGCTTTCTTT. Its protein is CAWSQSNTEAFF.

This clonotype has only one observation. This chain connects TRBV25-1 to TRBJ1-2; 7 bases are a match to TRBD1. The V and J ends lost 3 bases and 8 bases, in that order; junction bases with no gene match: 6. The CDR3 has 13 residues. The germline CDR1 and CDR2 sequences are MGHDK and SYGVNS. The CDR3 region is CASSDQTGSGYTF. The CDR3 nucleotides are TGTGCCAGCAGTGACCAGACAGGGAGCGGCTACACCTTC.

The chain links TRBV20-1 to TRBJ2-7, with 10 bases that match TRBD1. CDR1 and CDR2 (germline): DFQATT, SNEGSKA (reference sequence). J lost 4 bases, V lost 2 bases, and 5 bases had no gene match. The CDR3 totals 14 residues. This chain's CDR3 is CSARPLDRGYEQYF. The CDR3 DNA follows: TGCAGTGCTAGACCGCTGGACAGGGGGTACGAGCAGTACTTC.

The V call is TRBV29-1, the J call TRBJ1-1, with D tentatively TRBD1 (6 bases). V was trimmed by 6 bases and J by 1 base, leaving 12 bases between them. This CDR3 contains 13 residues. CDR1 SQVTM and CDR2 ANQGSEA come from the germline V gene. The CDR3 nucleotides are TGCAGCGTCTCCGGGACAACGAACACTGAAGCTTTCTTT. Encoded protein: CSVSGTTNTEAFF.

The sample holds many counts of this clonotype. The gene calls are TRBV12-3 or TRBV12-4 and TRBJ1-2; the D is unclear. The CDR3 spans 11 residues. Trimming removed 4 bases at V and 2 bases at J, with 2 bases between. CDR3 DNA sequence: TGTGCCAGCAGTTACAACTATGGCTACACCTTC. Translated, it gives CASSYNYGYTF.

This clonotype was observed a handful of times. Written as DNA, the CDR3 is TGTGCCAGCAGCAGGGACAGCAGCTCTGGAAACACCATATATTTT. This encodes CASSRDSSSGNTIYF. The V call is TRBV12-3 or TRBV12-4, the J call TRBJ1-3; 7 bases are a match to TRBD1. The CDR3 contains 15 residues. Trimming cost V 6 bases and J 0 bases; bases outside gene matches: 5.

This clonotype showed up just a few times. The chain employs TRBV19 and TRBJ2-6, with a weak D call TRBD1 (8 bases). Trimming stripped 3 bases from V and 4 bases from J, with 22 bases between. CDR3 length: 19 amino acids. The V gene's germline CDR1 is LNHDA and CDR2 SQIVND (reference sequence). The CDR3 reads CASSIRFLTGGVGANVLTF. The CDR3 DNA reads TGTGCCAGTAGTATTCGATTCCTAACAGGGGGGGTAGGGGCCAACGTCCTGACTTTC.

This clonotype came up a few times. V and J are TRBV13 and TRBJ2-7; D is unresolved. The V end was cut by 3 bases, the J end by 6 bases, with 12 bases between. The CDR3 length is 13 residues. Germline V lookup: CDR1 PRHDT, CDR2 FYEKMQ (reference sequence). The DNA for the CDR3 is TGTGCCAGCAGCTTGGGCCTTAAGCCCGAGCAGTACTTC. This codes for CASSLGLKPEQYF.

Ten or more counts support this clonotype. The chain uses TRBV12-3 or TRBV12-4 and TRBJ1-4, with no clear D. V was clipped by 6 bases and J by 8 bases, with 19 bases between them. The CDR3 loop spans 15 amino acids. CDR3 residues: CASSSQMTPAEKLFF. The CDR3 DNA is TGTGCCAGCAGCTCTCAGATGACGCCCGCCGAAAAACTGTTTTTT.

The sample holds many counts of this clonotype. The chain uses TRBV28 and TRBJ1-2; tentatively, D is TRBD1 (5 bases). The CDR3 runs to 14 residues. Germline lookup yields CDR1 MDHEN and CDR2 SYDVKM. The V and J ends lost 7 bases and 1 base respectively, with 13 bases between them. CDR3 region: CASTGAGDNYGYTF. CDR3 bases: TGTGCCAGCACCGGGGCGGGGGATAACTATGGCTACACCTTC.

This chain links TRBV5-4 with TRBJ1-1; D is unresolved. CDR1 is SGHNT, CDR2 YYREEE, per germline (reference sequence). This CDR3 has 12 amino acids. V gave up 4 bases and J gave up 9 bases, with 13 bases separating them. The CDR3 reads CASSHSPGKAFF. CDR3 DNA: TGTGCCAGCAGCCATAGCCCGGGTAAAGCTTTCTTT.

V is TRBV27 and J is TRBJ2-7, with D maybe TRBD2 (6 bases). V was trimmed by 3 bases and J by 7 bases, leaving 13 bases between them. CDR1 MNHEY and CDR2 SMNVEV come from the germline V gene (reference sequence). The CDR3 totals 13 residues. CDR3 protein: CASSLTRTLEQYF. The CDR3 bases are TGTGCCAGCAGTTTGACTAGGACGCTGGAGCAGTACTTC.